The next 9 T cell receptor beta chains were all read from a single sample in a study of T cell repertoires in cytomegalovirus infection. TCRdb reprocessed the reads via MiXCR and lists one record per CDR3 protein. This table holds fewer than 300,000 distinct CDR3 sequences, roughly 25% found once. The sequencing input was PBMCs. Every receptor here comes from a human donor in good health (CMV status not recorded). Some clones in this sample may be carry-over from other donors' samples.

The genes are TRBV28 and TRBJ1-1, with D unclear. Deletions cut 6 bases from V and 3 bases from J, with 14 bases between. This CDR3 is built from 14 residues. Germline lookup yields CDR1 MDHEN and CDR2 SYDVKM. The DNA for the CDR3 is TGTGCCAGCAGCCTTGAAAGGTTGGACACTGAAGCTTTCTTT. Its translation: CASSLERLDTEAFF.

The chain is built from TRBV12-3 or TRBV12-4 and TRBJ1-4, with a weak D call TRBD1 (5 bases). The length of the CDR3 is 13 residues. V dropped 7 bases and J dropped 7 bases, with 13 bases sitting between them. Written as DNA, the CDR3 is TGTGCCAGCACCTGGGGGGGATTTGAAAAACTGTTTTTT. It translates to CASTWGGFEKLFF.

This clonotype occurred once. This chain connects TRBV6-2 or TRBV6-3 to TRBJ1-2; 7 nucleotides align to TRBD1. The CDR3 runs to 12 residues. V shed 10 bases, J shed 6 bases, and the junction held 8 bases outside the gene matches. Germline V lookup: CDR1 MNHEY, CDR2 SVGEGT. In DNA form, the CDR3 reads TGTGCCATAGAGGGGGCATCGGATGGCTACACCTTC. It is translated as CAIEGASDGYTF.

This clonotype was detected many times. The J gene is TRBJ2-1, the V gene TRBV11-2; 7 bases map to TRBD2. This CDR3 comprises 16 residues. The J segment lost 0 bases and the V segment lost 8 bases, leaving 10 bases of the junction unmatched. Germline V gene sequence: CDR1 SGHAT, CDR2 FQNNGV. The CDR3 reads CASVLLGGSSYNEQFF. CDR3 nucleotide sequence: TGTGCCAGCGTACTACTGGGCGGGAGCTCCTACAATGAGCAGTTCTTC.

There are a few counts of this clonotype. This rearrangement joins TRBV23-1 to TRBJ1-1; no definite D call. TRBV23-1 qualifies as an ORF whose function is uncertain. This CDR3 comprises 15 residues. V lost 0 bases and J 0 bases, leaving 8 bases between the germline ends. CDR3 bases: TGCGCCAGCAGTCAATCCTCATCGCTGAACACTGAAGCTTTCTTT. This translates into CASSQSSSLNTEAFF.

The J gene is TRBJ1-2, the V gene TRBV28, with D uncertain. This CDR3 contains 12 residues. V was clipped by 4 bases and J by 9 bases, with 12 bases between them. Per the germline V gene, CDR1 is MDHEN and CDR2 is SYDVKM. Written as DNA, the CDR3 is TGTGCCAGCAGTTCGGGGAGTTGGCGCTACACCTTC. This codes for CASSSGSWRYTF.

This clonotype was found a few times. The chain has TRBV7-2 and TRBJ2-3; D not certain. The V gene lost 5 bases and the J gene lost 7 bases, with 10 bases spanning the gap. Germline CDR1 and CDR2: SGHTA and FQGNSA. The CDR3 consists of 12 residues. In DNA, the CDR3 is TGTGCCAGCAGCCCCCTAACCTATACGCAGTATTTT. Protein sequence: CASSPLTYTQYF. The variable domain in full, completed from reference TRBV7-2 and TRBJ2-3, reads GAGVSQSPSNKVTEKGKDVELRCDPISGHTALYWYRQSLGQGLEFLIYFQGNSAPDKSGLPSDRFSAERTGGSVSTLTIQRTQQEDSAVYLCASSPLTYTQYFGPGTRLTVL.

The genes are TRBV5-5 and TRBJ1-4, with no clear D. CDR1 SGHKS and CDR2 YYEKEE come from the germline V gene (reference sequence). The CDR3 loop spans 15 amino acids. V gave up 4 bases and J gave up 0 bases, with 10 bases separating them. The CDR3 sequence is CASSPSATTNEKLFF. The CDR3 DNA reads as TGTGCCAGCAGCCCCAGTGCCACAACTAATGAAAAACTGTTTTTT. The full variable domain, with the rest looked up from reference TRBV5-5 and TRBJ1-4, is DAGVTQSPTHLIKTRGQQVTLRCSPISGHKSVSWYQQVLGQGPQFIFQYYEKEERGRGNFPDRFSARQFPNYSSELNVNALLLGDSALYLCASSPSATTNEKLFFGSGTQLSVL.

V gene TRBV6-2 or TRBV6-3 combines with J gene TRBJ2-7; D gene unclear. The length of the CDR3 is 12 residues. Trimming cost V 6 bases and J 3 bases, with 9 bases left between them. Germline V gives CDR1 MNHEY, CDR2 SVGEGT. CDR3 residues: CASSLTNYEQYF. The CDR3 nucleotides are TGTGCCAGCAGCCTTACTAACTACGAGCAGTACTTC.